The following is a T cell receptor beta chain sequence with its context. J lost 0 bases, V lost 1 base, and 7 bases had no gene match. CDR3 length equals 17 residues. Per germline, CDR1 KGHSH and CDR2 LQKENI. This sample was taken from a study of blood T cell repertoires in COVID-19. Measured with immunoSEQ multiplex PCR; TCRdb has only the in-frame clones, and not every one. Among some 320,000 clones, about nine tenths were seen once, and the ten largest hold approximately 12%. This rearrangement joins TRBV18 to TRBJ1-2; 8 bases line up with TRBD1. This receptor was obtained from a young woman with COVID-19, enrolled during active disease. The sequencing input was peripheral blood. DNA of the CDR3: TGTGCCAGCTCACCACTGGACAGGGTACCAGCTAACTATGGCTACACCTTC. This codes for CASSPLDRVPANYGYTF.